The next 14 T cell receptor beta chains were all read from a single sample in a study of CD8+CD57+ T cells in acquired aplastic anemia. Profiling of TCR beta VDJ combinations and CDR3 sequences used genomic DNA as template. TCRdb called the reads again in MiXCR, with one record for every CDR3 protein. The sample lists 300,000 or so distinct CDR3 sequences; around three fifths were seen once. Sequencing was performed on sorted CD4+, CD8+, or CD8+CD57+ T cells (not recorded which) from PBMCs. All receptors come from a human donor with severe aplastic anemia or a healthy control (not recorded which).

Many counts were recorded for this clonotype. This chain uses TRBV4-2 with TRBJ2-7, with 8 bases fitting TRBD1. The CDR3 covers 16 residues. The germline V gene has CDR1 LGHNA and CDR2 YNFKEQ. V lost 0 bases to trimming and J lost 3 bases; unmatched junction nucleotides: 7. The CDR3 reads CASSQERGTGGYEQYF. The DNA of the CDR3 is TGTGCCAGCAGCCAAGAAAGGGGTACAGGGGGCTACGAGCAGTACTTC.

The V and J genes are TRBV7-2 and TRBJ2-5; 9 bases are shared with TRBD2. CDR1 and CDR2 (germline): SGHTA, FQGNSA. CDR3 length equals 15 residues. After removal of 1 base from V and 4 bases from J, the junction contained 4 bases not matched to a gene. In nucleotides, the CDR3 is TGTGCCAGCAGCTTAGTGGGTAGCGGGGGAGAGACCCAGTACTTC. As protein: CASSLVGSGGETQYF.

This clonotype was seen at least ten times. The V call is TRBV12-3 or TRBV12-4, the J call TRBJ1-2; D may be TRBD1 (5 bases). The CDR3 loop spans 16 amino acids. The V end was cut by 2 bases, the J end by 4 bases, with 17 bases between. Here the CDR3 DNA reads TGTGCCAGCAGTTTAAGCGGGGCGCGTTATAGCTATGGCTACACCTTC. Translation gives CASSLSGARYSYGYTF.

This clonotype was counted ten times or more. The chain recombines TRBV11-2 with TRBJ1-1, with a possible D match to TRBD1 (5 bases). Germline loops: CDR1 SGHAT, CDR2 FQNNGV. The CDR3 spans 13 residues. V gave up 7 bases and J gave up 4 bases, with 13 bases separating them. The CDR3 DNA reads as TGTGCCAGCATTAAATCGGGGGGCACTGAAGCTTTCTTT. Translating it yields CASIKSGGTEAFF.

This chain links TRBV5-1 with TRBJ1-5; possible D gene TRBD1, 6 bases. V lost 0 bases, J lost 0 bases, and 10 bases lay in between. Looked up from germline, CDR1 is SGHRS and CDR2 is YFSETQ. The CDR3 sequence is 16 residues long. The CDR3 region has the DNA TGCGCCAGCAGCTTGGGACAGGATGATAGCAATCAGCCCCAGCATTTT. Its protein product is CASSLGQDDSNQPQHF.

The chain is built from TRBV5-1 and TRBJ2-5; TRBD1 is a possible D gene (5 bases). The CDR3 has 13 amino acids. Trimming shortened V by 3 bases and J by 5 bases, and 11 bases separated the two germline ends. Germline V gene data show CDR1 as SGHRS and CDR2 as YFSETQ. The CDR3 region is CASSSRQKETQYF. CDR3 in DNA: TGCGCCAGCAGCTCCCGACAGAAGGAGACCCAGTACTTC. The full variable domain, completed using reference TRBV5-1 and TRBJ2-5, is KAGVTQTPRYLIKTRGQQVTLSCSPISGHRSVSWYQQTPGQGLQFLFEYFSETQRNKGNFPGRFSGRQFSNSRSEMNVSTLELGDSALYLCASSSRQKETQYFGPGTRLLVL.

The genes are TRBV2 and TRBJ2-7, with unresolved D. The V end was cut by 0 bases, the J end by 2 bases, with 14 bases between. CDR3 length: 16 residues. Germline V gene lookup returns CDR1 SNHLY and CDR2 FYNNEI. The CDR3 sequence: CASSEALRDLTYEQYF. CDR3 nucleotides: TGTGCCAGCAGTGAAGCGCTTCGAGACCTAACCTACGAGCAGTACTTC.

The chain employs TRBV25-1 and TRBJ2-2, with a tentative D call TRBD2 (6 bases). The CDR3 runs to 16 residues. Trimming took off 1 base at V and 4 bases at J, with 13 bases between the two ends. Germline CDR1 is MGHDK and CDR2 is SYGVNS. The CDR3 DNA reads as TGTGCCAGCAGTGAATGGGCGGGACCGGGCACCGGGGAGCTGTTTTTT. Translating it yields CASSEWAGPGTGELFF.

The CDR3 sequence is CATRPSGDSGYTF. The CDR3 DNA sequence: TGTGCCACCAGACCCTCAGGGGACTCTGGCTACACCTTC. The rearrangement uses TRBV24-1 and TRBJ1-2; weak D call: TRBD1 (6 bases). This CDR3 spans 13 amino acids. CDR1 is KGHDR, CDR2 SFDVKD, per germline. Between the trimmed V and J ends, which lost 7 bases and 7 bases, there was a span of 15 bases.

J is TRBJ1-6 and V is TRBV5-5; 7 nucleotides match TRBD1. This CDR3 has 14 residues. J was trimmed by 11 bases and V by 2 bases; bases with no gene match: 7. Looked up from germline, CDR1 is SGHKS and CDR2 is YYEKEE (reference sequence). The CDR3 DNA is TGTGCCAGCAGCTTCGACAGGGCAATACCACCCCTCCACTTT. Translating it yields CASSFDRAIPPLHF.

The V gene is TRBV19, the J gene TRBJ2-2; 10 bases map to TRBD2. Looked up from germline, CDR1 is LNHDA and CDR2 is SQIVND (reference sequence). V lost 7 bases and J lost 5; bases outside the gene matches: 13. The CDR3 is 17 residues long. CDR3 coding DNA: TGTGCCAGTATGCGGTTTGACGGGACTAGCGTGACCGGGGAGCTGTTTTTT. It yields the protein CASMRFDGTSVTGELFF.

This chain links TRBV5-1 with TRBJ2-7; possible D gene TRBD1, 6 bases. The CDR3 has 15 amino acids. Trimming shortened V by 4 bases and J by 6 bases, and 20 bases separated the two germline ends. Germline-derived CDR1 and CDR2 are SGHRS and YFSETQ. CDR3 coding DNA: TGCGCCAGCAGCCCGACCTCCACGGGACAAGGCGAGCAGTACTTC. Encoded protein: CASSPTSTGQGEQYF. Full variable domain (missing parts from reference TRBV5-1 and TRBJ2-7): KAGVTQTPRYLIKTRGQQVTLSCSPISGHRSVSWYQQTPGQGLQFLFEYFSETQRNKGNFPGRFSGRQFSNSRSEMNVSTLELGDSALYLCASSPTSTGQGEQYFGPGTRLTVT.

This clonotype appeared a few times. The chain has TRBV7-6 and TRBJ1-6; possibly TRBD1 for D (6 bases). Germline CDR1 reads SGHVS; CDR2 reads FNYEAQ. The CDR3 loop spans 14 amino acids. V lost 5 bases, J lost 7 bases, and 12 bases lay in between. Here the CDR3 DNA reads TGTGCCAGCAGCCGCCAGGGGAACAATTCACCCCTCCACTTT. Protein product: CASSRQGNNSPLHF.

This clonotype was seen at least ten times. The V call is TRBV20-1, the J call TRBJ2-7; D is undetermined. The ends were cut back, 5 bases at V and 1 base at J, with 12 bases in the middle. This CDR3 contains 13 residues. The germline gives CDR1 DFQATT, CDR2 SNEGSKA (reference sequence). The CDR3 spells CSAWPPPSYEQYF. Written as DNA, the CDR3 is TGCAGTGCTTGGCCCCCTCCATCCTACGAGCAGTACTTC.